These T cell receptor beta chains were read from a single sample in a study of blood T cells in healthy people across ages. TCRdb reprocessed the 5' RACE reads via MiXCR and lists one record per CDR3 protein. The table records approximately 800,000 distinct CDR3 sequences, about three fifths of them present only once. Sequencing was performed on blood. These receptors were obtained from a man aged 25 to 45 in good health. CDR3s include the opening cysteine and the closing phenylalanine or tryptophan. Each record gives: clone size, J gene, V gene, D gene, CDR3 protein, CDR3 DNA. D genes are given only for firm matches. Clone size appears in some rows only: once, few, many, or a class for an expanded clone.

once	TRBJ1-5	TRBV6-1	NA	CASSEGTWGNQPQHF	TGTGCCAGCAGTGAAGGGACATGGGGCAATCAGCCCCAGCATTTT
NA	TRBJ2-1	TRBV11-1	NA	CASSFLTYNEQFF	TGTGCCAGCAGCTTTCTCACATACAATGAGCAGTTCTTC
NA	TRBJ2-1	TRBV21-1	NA	CASSKSTGQGYNGQFF	TGTGCCAGCAGCAAAAGTACGGGACAGGGGTACAATGGGCAGTTCTTC
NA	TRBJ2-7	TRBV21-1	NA	CASSTLGTKIYEQYF	TGTGCCAGCAGCACTTTGGGGACAAAAATCTACGAGCAGTACTTC
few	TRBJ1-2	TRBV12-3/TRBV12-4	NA	CASSLGPWDYGYTF	TGTGCCAGCAGTTTGGGACCCTGGGACTATGGCTACACCTTC
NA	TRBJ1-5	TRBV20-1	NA	CSATRANQPQHF	TGCAGTGCTACCAGGGCGAATCAGCCCCAGCATTTT
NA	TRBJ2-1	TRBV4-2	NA	CASSQAPDSGEQFF	TGTGCCAGCAGCCAAGCACCGGATAGTGGTGAGCAGTTCTTC
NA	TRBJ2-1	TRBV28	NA	CASSPGSPFGEQFF	TGTGCCAGCAGCCCGGGCTCCCCGTTCGGGGAGCAGTTCTTC
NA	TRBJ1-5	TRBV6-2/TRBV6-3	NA	CASRDEQGGQPQHF	TGTGCCAGCAGAGACGAGCAGGGAGGTCAGCCCCAGCATTTT
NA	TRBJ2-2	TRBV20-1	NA	CSAGPGLNTGELFF	TGCAGTGCTGGTCCGGGACTTAACACCGGGGAGCTGTTTTTT
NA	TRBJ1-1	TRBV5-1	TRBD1	CASRLDRDQAFF	TGCGCCAGCAGACTAGACAGGGATCAAGCTTTCTTT